The next 9 T cell receptor beta chains were all read from a single sample in a study of CD8 T cells in Susac syndrome. RNA, at about 0.45 to 1 ug, was reverse transcribed with random hexamers. TCRdb fed the immunoSEQ multiplex PCR reads into MiXCR, producing one record per CDR3 protein. Of 150,000 to 250,000 distinct CDR3 sequences listed, over 90% are singletons. The sequencing sample was made of CD4+ T cells from PBMCs. All receptors derive from a human donor with multiple sclerosis.

The chain recombines TRBV7-8 with TRBJ2-7; 9 bases line up with TRBD1. V shed 4 bases and J 7 bases; nucleotides not matched to a gene: 17. The CDR3 has 17 amino acids. CDR1 and CDR2 from the germline V gene are SGHVS and FQNEAQ. The CDR3 sequence: CASSSLDRGRSTGEQYF. The DNA for the CDR3 is TGTGCCAGCAGCTCCTTGGACAGGGGTCGTTCTACGGGGGAGCAGTACTTC.

The rearrangement uses TRBV15 and TRBJ2-5, with D maybe TRBD2 (5 bases). The CDR3 is 15 residues long. Trimming took off 0 bases at V and 3 bases at J, with 11 bases between the two ends. The germline V gene has CDR1 LNHNV and CDR2 YYDKDF (reference sequence). The DNA of the CDR3 is TGTGCCACCAGCAGAGATCTGACTACCAAAGAGACCCAGTACTTC. Protein: CATSRDLTTKETQYF.

CDR3: CAWTRGRGGYTF. The CDR3 region has the DNA TGTGCCTGGACCAGGGGGCGGGGAGGCTACACCTTC. The chain combines TRBV30 with TRBJ1-2; TRBD1 matches at 8 bases. V was clipped by 4 bases and J by 8 bases; unmatched bases: 6. The CDR3 has 12 amino acids. Germline CDR1 and CDR2: GTSNPN and SVGIG (reference sequence). The whole variable domain, filled in from reference TRBV30 and TRBJ1-2, reads SQTIHQWPATLVQPVGSPLSLECTVEGTSNPNLYWYRQAAGRGLQLLFYSVGIGQISSEVPQNLSASRPQDRQFILSSKKLLLSDSGFYLCAWTRGRGGYTFGSGTRLTVV.

This chain links TRBV25-1 with TRBJ2-7; maybe TRBD2 (5 bases). CDR3 length: 13 residues. The V gene's germline CDR1 is MGHDK and CDR2 SYGVNS. Between the trimmed V and J ends, which lost 0 bases and 6 bases, there was a span of 9 bases. The CDR3 DNA is TGTGCCAGCAGTGAATATCAGCGGACCGAGCAGTACTTC. Protein sequence: CASSEYQRTEQYF.

This rearrangement joins TRBV9 to TRBJ1-4; 7 bases match TRBD1. V lost 0 bases and J lost 8; bases outside the gene matches: 4. Per the germline V gene, CDR1 is SGDLS and CDR2 is YYNGEE. CDR3 length: 14 residues. This CDR3 is CASSVGGGEEKLFF. The CDR3, as DNA: TGTGCCAGCAGCGTAGGAGGGGGCGAGGAAAAACTGTTTTTT.

The rearrangement uses TRBV5-1 and TRBJ2-1, with D tentatively TRBD2 (5 bases). Germline V gene sequence: CDR1 SGHRS, CDR2 YFSETQ. V shed 3 bases and J shed 3 bases, with 7 bases lying between them. This CDR3 has 13 residues. The CDR3 protein is CASSSDYYNEQFF. For the CDR3, the DNA is TGCGCCAGCAGCTCCGACTACTACAATGAGCAGTTCTTC.

This chain links TRBV5-6 with TRBJ2-2; D may match TRBD1 or TRBD2 (5 bases each). Trimming shortened V by 4 bases and J by 7 bases, and 11 bases separated the two germline ends. The length of the CDR3 is 13 residues. Germline V gene data show CDR1 as SGHDT and CDR2 as YYEEEE. CDR3 sequence reads: CASSPGTNGELFF. The CDR3 nucleotides read TGTGCCAGCAGCCCCGGGACGAACGGGGAGCTGTTTTTT.

The chain links TRBV15 to TRBJ1-1; possible D gene TRBD1, 6 bases. This CDR3 has 12 residues. V was pared by 0 bases and J by 8 bases, with 7 bases between. Looked up from germline, CDR1 is LNHNV and CDR2 is YYDKDF (reference sequence). The CDR3 loop reads CATSRDQGEAFF. For the CDR3, the DNA is TGTGCCACCAGCAGAGATCAGGGGGAAGCTTTCTTT.

The genes are TRBV29-1 and TRBJ2-5, with TRBD1 identical over 11 bases. Germline V lookup: CDR1 SQVTM, CDR2 ANQGSEA. This CDR3 region has 13 residues. The V segment lost 4 bases and the J segment 6 bases; nucleotides outside the gene matches: 4. The CDR3 nucleotides are TGCAGCGTTGGCGGACAGGGGGCGAAGACCCAGTACTTC. It is translated as CSVGGQGAKTQYF.